A single sample is the source of the 30 T cell receptor beta chains below, sequenced in a study of blood T cell repertoires in COVID-19. TCRdb keeps only in-frame clones here, not all; method: immunoSEQ multiplex PCR. The sample carries over 200,000 clones, roughly 89% recorded once. What was sequenced was PBMCs or T cells enriched from blood (not recorded which). All receptors derive from a woman aged 25-40 years with acute COVID-19.

The chain joins TRBV4-2 to TRBJ1-1, with a tentative D call TRBD1 (5 bases). Germline values: CDR1 LGHNA, CDR2 YNFKEQ. The length of the CDR3 is 18 residues. V was pared by 0 bases and J by 3 bases, with 20 bases between. The CDR3 loop is CASSQEGRDGGVYTEAFF. Here the CDR3 DNA reads TGTGCCAGCAGCCAAGAGGGCAGGGACGGGGGAGTGTACACTGAAGCTTTCTTT.

The chain has TRBV7-6 and TRBJ1-1; 12 bases align to TRBD1. Looked up from germline, CDR1 is SGHVS and CDR2 is FNYEAQ. This CDR3 region has 19 residues. V lost 5 bases and J lost 5; bases outside the gene matches: 18. The CDR3: CASSGTGQGAQVMRTEAFF. CDR3 bases: TGTGCCAGCAGCGGCACGGGACAGGGGGCGCAAGTAATGAGGACTGAAGCTTTCTTT.

This clone came up once. The J gene is TRBJ2-5, the V gene TRBV5-1; D remains ambiguous. Germline CDR1 is SGHRS and CDR2 is YFSETQ. The length of the CDR3 is 13 residues. The V gene lost 4 bases and the J gene lost 4 bases, with 11 bases spanning the gap. This CDR3 is CASSTDTVETQYF. The DNA for the CDR3 is TGCGCCAGCAGCACCGATACTGTAGAGACCCAGTACTTC.

The chain carries TRBV7-9 and TRBJ2-7; 9 nucleotides agree with TRBD2. This CDR3 comprises 15 residues. V shed 5 bases, J shed 4 bases, and the junction held 9 bases outside the gene matches. The germline gives CDR1 SEHNR, CDR2 FQNEAQ (reference sequence). The CDR3, as DNA: TGTGCCAGCAGCCCCCCGGGACTAGCCCTATACGAGCAGTACTTC. Translated, it gives CASSPPGLALYEQYF. Using reference TRBV7-9 and TRBJ2-7 for the parts outside the CDR3, the full variable domain is DTGVSQNPRHKITKRGQNVTFRCDPISEHNRLYWYRQTLGQGPEFLTYFQNEAQLEKSRLLSDRFSAERPKGSFSTLEIQRTEQGDSAMYLCASSPPGLALYEQYFGPGTRLTVT.

This chain joins TRBV5-6 and TRBJ1-1; a weak D match, TRBD1 (5 bases). With 0 bases removed from V and 6 bases from J, the gap between germline ends came to 21 bases. Germline V gene lookup returns CDR1 SGHDT and CDR2 YYEEEE. The CDR3 covers 17 residues. This CDR3 reads CASSLGGDPALVPEAFF. The CDR3 region has the DNA TGTGCCAGCAGCTTGGGGGGGGACCCCGCGCTGGTACCTGAAGCTTTCTTT.

This chain joins TRBV6-5 and TRBJ1-1; D is ambiguous. This CDR3 has 13 amino acids. CDR1 is MNHEY and CDR2 is SVGAGI in the germline V gene. V gave up 7 bases and J gave up 6 bases, with 15 bases separating them. The CDR3 here is CASTRGRASEAFF. The CDR3 nucleotides are TGTGCCAGCACTCGAGGGCGTGCTTCTGAAGCTTTCTTT.

J is TRBJ1-1 and V is TRBV25-1, with D unresolved. Trimming pared 8 bases from V and 8 bases from J, leaving 9 bases between. The CDR3 length is 10 residues. Germline-derived CDR1 and CDR2 are MGHDK and SYGVNS. CDR3: CASADLEAFF. The DNA for the CDR3 is TGTGCCAGCGCAGATTTAGAAGCTTTCTTT.

In DNA, the CDR3 is TGTGCCAGCAGCTTGACCCGGAATTCACCCCTCCACTTT. Protein product: CASSLTRNSPLHF. The chain recombines TRBV5-8 with TRBJ1-6; D call uncertain. The V gene lost 1 base and the J gene lost 7 bases, with 6 bases spanning the gap. CDR1 is SGHTS, CDR2 YDEGEE, per germline. The CDR3 totals 13 residues.

This rearrangement joins TRBV5-5 to TRBJ1-6; tentative D call: TRBD1 (6 bases). CDR1 and CDR2 from the germline V gene are SGHKS and YYEKEE (reference sequence). V was cut by 4 bases and J by 7 bases, with 18 bases left in between. The CDR3 contains 16 residues. The CDR3 protein is CASSGGSQGLNSPLHF. CDR3 coding DNA: TGTGCCAGCAGCGGGGGCAGTCAGGGCCTGAATTCACCCCTCCACTTT.

This chain joins TRBV4-2 and TRBJ1-5; tentatively, D is TRBD1 (6 bases). Germline V gene sequence: CDR1 LGHNA, CDR2 YNFKEQ. CDR3 length: 15 amino acids. Trimming shortened V by 6 bases and J by 2 bases, and 14 bases separated the two germline ends. CDR3 DNA: TGTGCCAGCAGTCCACAGGGAAATGGCAATCAGCCCCAGCATTTT. It is translated as CASSPQGNGNQPQHF.

The gene calls are TRBV29-1 and TRBJ2-5; TRBD1 is a possible D gene (5 bases). This CDR3 has 12 amino acids. Trimming removed 4 bases from V and 1 base from J, with 7 bases in between. The germline V gene encodes CDR1 SQVTM and CDR2 ANQGSEA. The CDR3 loop reads CSVVQGQETQYF. In nucleotides, the CDR3 is TGCAGCGTTGTCCAGGGCCAAGAGACCCAGTACTTC.

This sequence joins TRBV3-1 (or the pseudogene TRBV3-2) and TRBJ1-6, with no clear D. The V gene's germline CDR1 is LGHDT and CDR2 YNNKEL (reference sequence). The CDR3 consists of 20 residues. The V and J ends lost 1 base and 0 bases respectively, with 19 bases between them. CDR3: CASSQGPIHDLGSYNSPLHF. The DNA of the CDR3 is TGTGCCAGCAGCCAAGGCCCCATACACGATCTAGGCTCCTATAATTCACCCCTCCACTTT.

V and J are TRBV5-4 and TRBJ2-7; 9 nucleotides line up with TRBD1. In germline, CDR1 is SGHNT, CDR2 YYREEE (reference sequence). This CDR3 has 13 residues. V lost 5 bases to trimming and J lost 5 bases; unmatched junction nucleotides: 5. CDR3 nucleotides: TGTGCCAGCAGTCTACGGGACAGGGACGAGCAGTACTTC. Translated, it gives CASSLRDRDEQYF.

V usage is TRBV10-2 and J usage is TRBJ2-1, with TRBD2 identical over 16 bases. The germline gives CDR1 WSHSY, CDR2 SAAADI. The CDR3 sequence is 14 residues long. With V trimmed by 9 bases and J by 9 bases, 5 bases remained unmatched. Here the CDR3 DNA reads TGCGCCAGTGGGACTAGCGGGGGGGCTCTTGAGCAGTTCTTC. Its protein is CASGTSGGALEQFF.

The chain employs TRBV5-1 and TRBJ1-1, with a possible D match to TRBD1 (6 bases). The CDR3 sequence is 12 residues long. Germline loops: CDR1 SGHRS, CDR2 YFSETQ. Between the trimmed V and J ends, which lost 3 bases and 6 bases, there was a span of 9 bases. CDR3 nucleotide sequence: TGCGCCAGCAGCTGGGACATCTCTGAAGCTTTCTTT. Amino acid sequence: CASSWDISEAFF.

The chain uses TRBV30 and TRBJ2-1, with 8 bases aligning to TRBD1. Germline loops: CDR1 GTSNPN, CDR2 SVGIG (reference sequence). With V trimmed by 0 bases and J by 6 bases, 1 base remained unmatched. The CDR3 runs to 13 residues. DNA of the CDR3: TGTGCCTGGAGTGTGGGACAGGTCAATGAGCAGTTCTTC. Translated, it gives CAWSVGQVNEQFF.

V and J are TRBV18 and TRBJ1-3; possible D gene TRBD1, 6 bases. V shed 0 bases and J shed 9 bases, with 15 bases lying between them. The CDR3 runs to 15 residues. Looked up from germline, CDR1 is KGHSH and CDR2 is LQKENI. CDR3 in DNA: TGTGCCAGCTCACCACCGGGACTACAGGGCAGCACCATATATTTT. It specifies CASSPPGLQGSTIYF.

This sequence joins TRBV5-1 and TRBJ2-3; TRBD2 might be the D (6 bases). The germline V gene has CDR1 SGHRS and CDR2 YFSETQ. With 4 bases removed from V and 3 bases from J, the gap between germline ends came to 21 bases. This CDR3 is 17 amino acids long. CDR3 protein: CASSTHGWEVGTDTQYF. The DNA of the CDR3 is TGCGCCAGCAGCACTCATGGGTGGGAGGTTGGAACAGATACGCAGTATTTT.

The chain combines TRBV6-6 with TRBJ1-5, with 8 bases fitting TRBD1. Germline V CDR1 and CDR2: MNHNY, SVGAGI (reference sequence). The CDR3 has 14 amino acids. V lost 5 bases, J lost 9 bases, and 9 bases stayed unmatched. CDR3: CASSRPGQDLPQHF. DNA of the CDR3: TGTGCCAGCAGTCGGCCGGGACAGGACCTGCCCCAGCATTTT.

V and J are TRBV5-8 and TRBJ2-3, with no clear D. This CDR3 contains 16 residues. The germline V gene encodes CDR1 SGHTS and CDR2 YDEGEE. Deletions cut 1 base from V and 0 bases from J, with 12 bases between. CDR3 sequence (DNA): TGTGCCAGCAGCTTGTCACCCTATACTAGCACAGATACGCAGTATTTT. It yields the protein CASSLSPYTSTDTQYF.

V and J are TRBV25-1 and TRBJ2-7, with a tentative D call TRBD1 (6 bases). The CDR3 length is 14 residues. From germline, CDR1 is MGHDK and CDR2 SYGVNS. V was cut by 1 base and J by 1 base, with 8 bases left in between. The CDR3 DNA reads as TGTGCCAGCAGTGAATTTACAGGGTCCTACGAGCAGTACTTC. Translation: CASSEFTGSYEQYF.

This chain links TRBV27 with TRBJ2-1; 9 bases are shared with TRBD1. CDR1 and CDR2 from the germline V gene are MNHEY and SMNVEV (reference sequence). J lost 3 bases, V lost 5 bases, and 8 bases had no gene match. The CDR3 covers 16 residues. The CDR3 here is CASSLSDRGFYNEQFF. CDR3 nucleotides: TGTGCCAGCAGTCTCTCAGACAGGGGGTTCTACAATGAGCAGTTCTTC.

This rearrangement joins TRBV28 to TRBJ1-5, with 7 bases aligning to TRBD1. Germline CDR1 MDHEN, CDR2 SYDVKM. The CDR3 extends over 15 amino acids. V lost 5 bases, J lost 5 bases, and 9 bases stayed unmatched. The DNA for the CDR3 is TGTGCCAGCAGTCTCCTGACAGGGAGTTATCAGCCCCAGCATTTT. It is translated as CASSLLTGSYQPQHF.

The genes are TRBV7-6 and TRBJ2-1; 11 bases match TRBD2. The CDR3 consists of 16 residues. V shed 6 bases and J 12 bases; nucleotides not matched to a gene: 16. Germline CDR1 and CDR2: SGHVS and FNYEAQ. The CDR3 region has the DNA TGTGCCAGCAGTTCGGCTACTAGCGGGGGTACTTTCGGGCAGTTCTTC. This encodes CASSSATSGGTFGQFF.

CDR3: CASSLPGQVLAQYF. Here the CDR3 DNA reads TGTGCCAGCAGTCTACCGGGACAGGTTTTAGCGCAGTATTTT. The genes are TRBV28 and TRBJ2-3; 8 nucleotides agree with TRBD1. The CDR3 runs to 14 residues. V shed 5 bases and J 10 bases; nucleotides not matched to a gene: 11. Germline CDR1 MDHEN, CDR2 SYDVKM. The full variable domain, its missing parts supplied by reference TRBV28 and TRBJ2-3, is DVKVTQSSRYLVKRTGEKVFLECVQDMDHENMFWYRQDPGLGLRLIYFSYDVKMKEKGDIPEGYSVSREKKERFSLILESASTNQTSMYLCASSLPGQVLAQYFGPGTRLTVL.

The CDR3 DNA is TGTGCCAGCAGCCAAGCGGTCGGGGGGCTAGGTTCACCCCTCCACTTT. It yields the protein CASSQAVGGLGSPLHF. This chain joins TRBV14 and TRBJ1-6, with a tentative D call TRBD1 (6 bases). The CDR3 extends over 16 amino acids. Germline CDR1 SGHDN, CDR2 FVKESK. V shed 1 base and J shed 9 bases, with 16 bases lying between them.

This clone was counted only a few times. This CDR3 reads CASSFNSGSAYEQYF. CDR3 sequence (DNA): TGCGCCAGCAGCTTCAACTCAGGGTCGGCCTACGAGCAGTACTTC. The rearrangement joins TRBV5-1 to TRBJ2-7; a possible D gene is TRBD1 (5 bases). The V end was cut by 2 bases, the J end by 2 bases, with 14 bases between. Germline CDR1 is SGHRS and CDR2 is YFSETQ. This CDR3 is built from 15 residues.

The chain has TRBV7-2 and TRBJ1-2; D is unresolved. The V gene's germline CDR1 is SGHTA and CDR2 FQGNSA. The CDR3 has 13 residues. V dropped 7 bases and J dropped 4 bases, with 13 bases sitting between them. CDR3 in DNA: TGTGCCAGCACCCCGGAGGGCGGCTATGGCTACACCTTC. This encodes CASTPEGGYGYTF.

The V and J genes are TRBV7-9 and TRBJ1-5; no definite D call. The germline V gene encodes CDR1 SEHNR and CDR2 FQNEAQ (reference sequence). V was pared by 1 base and J by 6 bases, with 7 bases between. The CDR3 runs 13 residues. CDR3 coding DNA: TGTGCCAGCAGCTTAGGAGAGGGTCAGCCCCAGCATTTT. As protein: CASSLGEGQPQHF.

A few counts support this clone. The chain recombines TRBV27 with TRBJ2-7; 7 nucleotides match TRBD2. This CDR3 has 16 amino acids. Unmatched junction bases numbered 8, after V lost 0 bases and J lost 3 bases. The germline gives CDR1 MNHEY, CDR2 SMNVEV (reference sequence). CDR3 region: CASSLSAGLGYYEQYF. The CDR3 DNA sequence: TGTGCCAGCAGTTTATCGGCCGGACTAGGCTACTACGAGCAGTACTTC.